A selection of T cell receptor beta chains follows, all from one sample in a study of early T cells in non-severe SARS-CoV-2 infection. TCRdb reanalysed the 5' RACE reads using MiXCR and keeps one entry per CDR3 protein. Of roughly 34,000 distinct CDR3 sequences listed, around 3.9% are singletons. The sequenced material came from whole blood. The receptors originated from an adult who was a healthcare worker with PCR-confirmed SARS-CoV-2 infection or an uninfected control (not recorded which). The CDR3 runs from the conserved cysteine through the conserved F or W. Each record gives: clone size, J gene, V gene, D gene, CDR3 DNA, CDR3 protein. D genes are given only for firm matches. Expanded clones are given a class, and other clones once, few, many or no size at all.

clone_size: many
j_call: TRBJ1-1
v_call: TRBV5-1
d_call: NA
cdr3_nt: TGCGCCAGCAGCTTGGGTTTTGAGCACGCTGAAGCTTTCTTT
cdr3_aa: CASSLGFEHAEAFF

clone_size: many
j_call: TRBJ2-7
v_call: TRBV30
d_call: NA
cdr3_nt: TGTGCCTGGAGTGTACCCCCGGGAACCTACGAGCAGTACTTC
cdr3_aa: CAWSVPPGTYEQYF

clone_size: many
j_call: TRBJ1-2
v_call: TRBV6-2/TRBV6-3
d_call: NA
cdr3_nt: TGTGCCGCAGGACACCCCTCTAACTATGGCTACACCTTC
cdr3_aa: CAAGHPSNYGYTF

clone_size: NA
j_call: TRBJ2-3
v_call: TRBV20-1
d_call: NA
cdr3_nt: TGCAGTGCTAGACCTAGCACAGATACGCAGTATTTT
cdr3_aa: CSARPSTDTQYF

clone_size: many
j_call: TRBJ2-1
v_call: TRBV20-1
d_call: TRBD2
cdr3_nt: TGCAGTGCTAGGGGGACTAGCGGGAAAAATGAGCAGTTCTTC
cdr3_aa: CSARGTSGKNEQFF

clone_size: many
j_call: TRBJ2-2
v_call: TRBV10-2
d_call: NA
cdr3_nt: TGCGCCAGCTCCTCCCTAGGTTCCGGGGAGCTGTTTTTT
cdr3_aa: CASSSLGSGELFF

clone_size: few
j_call: TRBJ2-3
v_call: TRBV3-1
d_call: NA
cdr3_nt: TGTGCCAGCAGCCTTGCTCCCGGTACGCAGTATTTT
cdr3_aa: CASSLAPGTQYF

clone_size: many
j_call: TRBJ1-4
v_call: TRBV2
d_call: TRBD1
cdr3_nt: TGTGCCAGCAGTGAATGGACAGGGGTCCGCGAAAAACTGTTTTTT
cdr3_aa: CASSEWTGVREKLFF

clone_size: many
j_call: TRBJ2-1
v_call: TRBV19
d_call: TRBD1
cdr3_nt: TGTGCCAGTAGTTCCCGGACAGGGGATTTGGGCAATGAGCAGTTCTTC
cdr3_aa: CASSSRTGDLGNEQFF

clone_size: many
j_call: TRBJ2-3
v_call: TRBV18
d_call: NA
cdr3_nt: TGTGCCAGCTCGGAGCGGAGCACAGATACGCAGTATTTT
cdr3_aa: CASSERSTDTQYF

clone_size: NA
j_call: TRBJ2-7
v_call: TRBV7-2
d_call: TRBD2
cdr3_nt: TGTGCCAGCAGCTCCGGGACTAGCGGGAGTCACTACGAGCAGTACTTC
cdr3_aa: CASSSGTSGSHYEQYF

clone_size: many
j_call: TRBJ2-3
v_call: TRBV24-1
d_call: TRBD2
cdr3_nt: TGTGCCACCAGTGATTTTAGCGGGAGGGCCTCGTATACGCAGTATTTT
cdr3_aa: CATSDFSGRASYTQYF

clone_size: NA
j_call: TRBJ1-2
v_call: TRBV9
d_call: NA
cdr3_nt: TGTGCCAGCAGCGTAGAGCACGGCTATGGCTACACCTTC
cdr3_aa: CASSVEHGYGYTF

clone_size: many
j_call: TRBJ2-5
v_call: TRBV7-2
d_call: TRBD1
cdr3_nt: TGTGCCAGCAGCTCCGGACAGGGAGAAGAGACCCAGTACTTC
cdr3_aa: CASSSGQGEETQYF

clone_size: many
j_call: TRBJ2-3
v_call: TRBV6-1
d_call: NA
cdr3_nt: TGTGCCAGCAGTGAAGCGTTATATACGCAGTATTTT
cdr3_aa: CASSEALYTQYF

clone_size: few
j_call: TRBJ1-1
v_call: TRBV6-6
d_call: NA
cdr3_nt: TGTGCCAGCAGTCTACAGGGATCGGACACTGAAGCTTTCTTT
cdr3_aa: CASSLQGSDTEAFF

clone_size: many
j_call: TRBJ2-3
v_call: TRBV18
d_call: TRBD1
cdr3_nt: TGTGCCAGCTCACCACCAACAGGGGGCGAGTATTTT
cdr3_aa: CASSPPTGGEYF

clone_size: many
j_call: TRBJ1-2
v_call: TRBV6-1
d_call: NA
cdr3_nt: TGTGCCAGCAGTGAAAGGACACTGTATGGCTACACCTTC
cdr3_aa: CASSERTLYGYTF

clone_size: NA
j_call: TRBJ2-1
v_call: TRBV5-5
d_call: NA
cdr3_nt: TGTGCCAGCAGCTTGTGGACAACAGGGAAGGGGTACAATGAGCAGTTCTTC
cdr3_aa: CASSLWTTGKGYNEQFF

clone_size: NA
j_call: TRBJ1-3
v_call: TRBV4-1
d_call: NA
cdr3_nt: TGCGCCAGCAGCCAAGATGGGACCTCTGGAAACACCATATATTTT
cdr3_aa: CASSQDGTSGNTIYF

clone_size: NA
j_call: TRBJ2-5
v_call: TRBV9
d_call: NA
cdr3_nt: TGTGCCAGCAGCGCCGAAGAGACCCAGTACTTC
cdr3_aa: CASSAEETQYF

clone_size: many
j_call: TRBJ1-5
v_call: TRBV12-3/TRBV12-4
d_call: TRBD1
cdr3_nt: TGTGCCAGCAGCCCAGACAGGGGCGATCAGCCCCAGCATTTT
cdr3_aa: CASSPDRGDQPQHF

clone_size: many
j_call: TRBJ2-1
v_call: TRBV7-2
d_call: TRBD2
cdr3_nt: TGTGCCAGCAGCTTAGGTGGTAGCGGGGGCTTGGGCAATGAGCAGTTCTTC
cdr3_aa: CASSLGGSGGLGNEQFF

clone_size: many
j_call: TRBJ2-7
v_call: TRBV5-1
d_call: NA
cdr3_nt: TGCGCCAGCAGTACGCGTCGGGACGCCTCCTACGAGCAGTACTTC
cdr3_aa: CASSTRRDASYEQYF

clone_size: once
j_call: TRBJ1-1
v_call: TRBV5-4
d_call: NA
cdr3_nt: TGTGCCAGCAGCCCTATGGACGGCGTGAACACTGAAGCTTTCTTT
cdr3_aa: CASSPMDGVNTEAFF

clone_size: many
j_call: TRBJ2-1
v_call: TRBV7-9
d_call: NA
cdr3_nt: TGTGCCAGCAGTATAAGGGGGAGCTCCTACAATGAGCAGTTCTTC
cdr3_aa: CASSIRGSSYNEQFF

clone_size: many
j_call: TRBJ2-6
v_call: TRBV3-1
d_call: NA
cdr3_nt: TGTGCCAGCAGCCGATACTCTGGGGCCAACGTCCTGACTTTC
cdr3_aa: CASSRYSGANVLTF

clone_size: many
j_call: TRBJ2-7
v_call: TRBV7-2
d_call: TRBD2
cdr3_nt: TGTGCCAGCAGCATGACTAGCGGGAGTATTGTTTACGAGCAGTACTTC
cdr3_aa: CASSMTSGSIVYEQYF

clone_size: NA
j_call: TRBJ2-7
v_call: TRBV6-2/TRBV6-3
d_call: NA
cdr3_nt: TGTGCCAGCACCTCCTCCGCAGGCGCCTACGAGCAGTACTTC
cdr3_aa: CASTSSAGAYEQYF

clone_size: many
j_call: TRBJ2-2
v_call: TRBV3-1
d_call: NA
cdr3_nt: TGTGCCAGCAGCCAAGTTCAGGGAGTCACCGGGGAGCTGTTTTTT
cdr3_aa: CASSQVQGVTGELFF

clone_size: NA
j_call: TRBJ2-7
v_call: TRBV7-2
d_call: NA
cdr3_nt: TGTGCCAGCAGCTCCCGTCTCGAGCACTACGAGCAGTACTTC
cdr3_aa: CASSSRLEHYEQYF

clone_size: many
j_call: TRBJ1-4
v_call: TRBV10-1
d_call: TRBD1
cdr3_nt: TGCGCCAGCAGTGAGTCAACAGGGGGAGATGAAAAACTGTTTTTT
cdr3_aa: CASSESTGGDEKLFF

clone_size: few
j_call: TRBJ1-1
v_call: TRBV29-1
d_call: NA
cdr3_nt: TGCAGCGCGGCGAACACTGAAGCTTTCTTT
cdr3_aa: CSAANTEAFF

clone_size: few
j_call: TRBJ2-3
v_call: TRBV9
d_call: NA
cdr3_nt: TGTGCCAGCAGGAAGGGACAACGGGATACGCAGTATTTT
cdr3_aa: CASRKGQRDTQYF

clone_size: many
j_call: TRBJ2-1
v_call: TRBV5-1
d_call: TRBD2
cdr3_nt: TGCGCCAGCAGCTTGGTTCCGGGGAGGGCCGGGAATGAGCAGTTCTTC
cdr3_aa: CASSLVPGRAGNEQFF

clone_size: many
j_call: TRBJ2-1
v_call: TRBV29-1
d_call: TRBD2
cdr3_nt: TGCAGCGCTACACAGCGGGGGGGCGTCAATGAGCAGTTCTTC
cdr3_aa: CSATQRGGVNEQFF

clone_size: many
j_call: TRBJ1-5
v_call: TRBV27
d_call: TRBD1
cdr3_nt: TGTGCCAGCAGTAGACAGGGGGCGAATCAGCCCCAGCATTTT
cdr3_aa: CASSRQGANQPQHF

clone_size: NA
j_call: TRBJ2-2
v_call: TRBV10-3
d_call: TRBD2
cdr3_nt: TGTGCCATCAGTGGGACTAGCGGGGCCTCGAACACCGGGGAGCTGTTTTTT
cdr3_aa: CAISGTSGASNTGELFF

clone_size: many
j_call: TRBJ2-2
v_call: TRBV12-3/TRBV12-4
d_call: NA
cdr3_nt: TGTGCCAGCACTATCTTCCCTGGGGGCGGGGAGCTGTTTTTT
cdr3_aa: CASTIFPGGGELFF

clone_size: many
j_call: TRBJ1-1
v_call: TRBV19
d_call: TRBD1
cdr3_nt: TGTGCCAGTAGTATTAACAGGGGGACTCAAGCTTTCTTT
cdr3_aa: CASSINRGTQAFF

clone_size: many
j_call: TRBJ2-7
v_call: TRBV20-1
d_call: TRBD2
cdr3_nt: TGCAGTGCTAGGGAGGGAGGGGACGGCGAGCAGTACTTC
cdr3_aa: CSAREGGDGEQYF

clone_size: many
j_call: TRBJ2-3
v_call: TRBV20-1
d_call: TRBD2
cdr3_nt: TGCAGTGCTAGAGACCGACTAGCGGGAGTAACAGATACGCAGTATTTT
cdr3_aa: CSARDRLAGVTDTQYF

clone_size: many
j_call: TRBJ2-7
v_call: TRBV20-1
d_call: TRBD1
cdr3_nt: TGCAGTGCTGCCCGGGACAGCTCCTACGAGCAGTACTTC
cdr3_aa: CSAARDSSYEQYF

clone_size: many
j_call: TRBJ2-7
v_call: TRBV20-1
d_call: TRBD2
cdr3_nt: TGCAGTGCTACCGGACTAGCGGGTACTACCTACGAGCAGTACTTC
cdr3_aa: CSATGLAGTTYEQYF

clone_size: many
j_call: TRBJ2-1
v_call: TRBV11-2
d_call: TRBD2
cdr3_nt: TGTGCCAGCAACCTAGCGGGGTCCTACAATGAGCAGTTCTTC
cdr3_aa: CASNLAGSYNEQFF

clone_size: few
j_call: TRBJ2-7
v_call: TRBV28
d_call: NA
cdr3_nt: TGTGCCAGCGATCGGACAGCTCCACCCTACGAGCAGTACTTC
cdr3_aa: CASDRTAPPYEQYF

clone_size: many
j_call: TRBJ1-6
v_call: TRBV4-2
d_call: TRBD1
cdr3_nt: TGTGCCAGCAGACGCGCGGGGACAGGGGACAGTAATTCACCCCTCCACTTT
cdr3_aa: CASRRAGTGDSNSPLHF

clone_size: many
j_call: TRBJ1-2
v_call: TRBV4-3
d_call: NA
cdr3_nt: TGCGCCAGCAGCCAAGAAATGCCAGGAGTCTCCCGGAGCTACACCTTC
cdr3_aa: CASSQEMPGVSRSYTF

clone_size: medium-sized
j_call: TRBJ2-3
v_call: TRBV20-1
d_call: TRBD2
cdr3_nt: TGCAGTACCCAGTGGGGACTAGCGGGAGGAGATACGCAGTATTTT
cdr3_aa: CSTQWGLAGGDTQYF

clone_size: NA
j_call: TRBJ1-5
v_call: TRBV19
d_call: NA
cdr3_nt: TGTGCCAGTAGTATTAGTACGATCCGCAATCAGCCCCAGCATTTT
cdr3_aa: CASSISTIRNQPQHF

clone_size: many
j_call: TRBJ2-1
v_call: TRBV28
d_call: TRBD2
cdr3_nt: TGTGCCAGCAGTTTAATGGGACTAGCGGGTTCCGACTCCTACAATGAGCAGTTCTTC
cdr3_aa: CASSLMGLAGSDSYNEQFF